This T cell receptor beta chain originates from a study of Graves' ophthalmopathy and Graves' hyperthyroidism. Stable hyperthyroid donors showed no ophthalmopathy during 18 months follow-up. This clonotype was counted at least ten times. The germline gives CDR1 MGHRA, CDR2 YSYEKL. V was trimmed by 0 bases and J by 6 bases, leaving 11 bases between them. This CDR3 has 15 residues. Amplification from RNA transcripts yielded the TCR beta CDR3 regions. Second-round multiplex PCR came after first-round RT-PCR with HTBI primers. TCRdb analysed the multiplex PCR reads with MiXCR anew, one entry per CDR3 protein. The sample contains 620,000 or so distinct CDR3 sequences, 22% of which appear only once.

This receptor was obtained from a woman between 18 and 29 years old with stable Graves' hyperthyroidism. Some clones in this sample may be carry-over from other donors' samples. The source material was peripheral blood. The genes are TRBV4-1 and TRBJ2-2; unclear D gene. CDR3 amino acids: CASSQEGFTAGELFF. CDR3 sequence (DNA): TGCGCCAGCAGCCAAGAGGGCTTTACTGCCGGGGAGCTGTTTTTT.